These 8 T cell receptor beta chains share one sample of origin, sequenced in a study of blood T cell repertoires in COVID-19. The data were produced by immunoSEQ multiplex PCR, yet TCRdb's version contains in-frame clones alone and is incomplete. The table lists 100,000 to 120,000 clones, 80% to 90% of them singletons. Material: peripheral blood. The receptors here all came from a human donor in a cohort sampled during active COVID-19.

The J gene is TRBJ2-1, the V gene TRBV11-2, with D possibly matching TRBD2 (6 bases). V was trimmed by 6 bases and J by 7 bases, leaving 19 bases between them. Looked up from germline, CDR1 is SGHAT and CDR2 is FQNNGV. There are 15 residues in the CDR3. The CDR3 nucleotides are TGTGCCAGCAGTTCCCCGGAGGGGCGAGGTAATGAGCAGTTCTTC. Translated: CASSSPEGRGNEQFF. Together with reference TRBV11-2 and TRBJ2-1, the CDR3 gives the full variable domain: EAGVAQSPRYKIIEKRQSVAFWCNPISGHATLYWYQQILGQGPKLLIQFQNNGVVDDSQLPKDRFSAERLKGVDSTLKIQPAKLEDSAVYLCASSSPEGRGNEQFFGPGTRLTVL.

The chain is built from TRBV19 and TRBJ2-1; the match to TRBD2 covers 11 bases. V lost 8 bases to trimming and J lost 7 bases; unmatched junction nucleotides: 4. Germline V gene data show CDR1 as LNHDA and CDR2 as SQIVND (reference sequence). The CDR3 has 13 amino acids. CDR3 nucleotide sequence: TGTGCCAGTTGTACTAGCGGGGGAAATGAGCAGTTCTTC. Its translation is CASCTSGGNEQFF. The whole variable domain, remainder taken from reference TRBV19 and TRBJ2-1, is DGGITQSPKYLFRKEGQNVTLSCEQNLNHDAMYWYRQDPGQGLRLIYYSQIVNDFQKGDIAEGYSVSREKKESFPLTVTSAQKNPTAFYLCASCTSGGNEQFFGPGTRLTVL.

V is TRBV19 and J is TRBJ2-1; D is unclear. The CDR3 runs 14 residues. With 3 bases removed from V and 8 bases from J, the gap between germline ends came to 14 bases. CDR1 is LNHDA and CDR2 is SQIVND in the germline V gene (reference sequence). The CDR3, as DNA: TGTGCCAGTAGTATCCCGGCGCTAGACGATGAGCAGTTCTTC. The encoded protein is CASSIPALDDEQFF.

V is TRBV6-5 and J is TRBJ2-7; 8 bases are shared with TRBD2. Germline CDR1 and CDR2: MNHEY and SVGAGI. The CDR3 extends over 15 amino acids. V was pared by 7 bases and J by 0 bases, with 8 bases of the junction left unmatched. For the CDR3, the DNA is TGTGCCAGCACTCCCGCCGGGACTAGCTCCTACGAGCAGTACTTC. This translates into CASTPAGTSSYEQYF.

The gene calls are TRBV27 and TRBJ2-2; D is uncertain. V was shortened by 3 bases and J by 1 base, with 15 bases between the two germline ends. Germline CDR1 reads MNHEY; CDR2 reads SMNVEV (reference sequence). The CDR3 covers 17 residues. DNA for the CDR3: TGTGCCAGCAGTTTGGGCAGTCCTGGTGGGAACACCGGGGAGCTGTTTTTT. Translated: CASSLGSPGGNTGELFF.

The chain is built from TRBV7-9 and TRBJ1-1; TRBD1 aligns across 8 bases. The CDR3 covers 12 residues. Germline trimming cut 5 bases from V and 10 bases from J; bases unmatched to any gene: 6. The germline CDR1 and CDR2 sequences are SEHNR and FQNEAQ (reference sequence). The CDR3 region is CASSPGQGGAFF. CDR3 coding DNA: TGTGCCAGCAGCCCCGGACAGGGAGGAGCTTTCTTT.

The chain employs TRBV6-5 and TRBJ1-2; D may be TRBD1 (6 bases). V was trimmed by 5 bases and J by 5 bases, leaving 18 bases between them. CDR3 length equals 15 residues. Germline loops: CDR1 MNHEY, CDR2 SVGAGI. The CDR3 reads CASSTYEGQKYGYTF. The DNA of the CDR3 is TGTGCCAGCAGTACTTATGAAGGACAGAAATATGGCTACACCTTC.

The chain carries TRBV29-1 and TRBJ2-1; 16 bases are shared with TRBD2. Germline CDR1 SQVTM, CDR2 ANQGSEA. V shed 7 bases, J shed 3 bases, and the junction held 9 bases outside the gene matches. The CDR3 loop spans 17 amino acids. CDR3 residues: CSAVGTSGGANYNEQFF. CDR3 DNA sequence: TGCAGCGCCGTAGGGACTAGCGGGGGGGCCAACTACAATGAGCAGTTCTTC.